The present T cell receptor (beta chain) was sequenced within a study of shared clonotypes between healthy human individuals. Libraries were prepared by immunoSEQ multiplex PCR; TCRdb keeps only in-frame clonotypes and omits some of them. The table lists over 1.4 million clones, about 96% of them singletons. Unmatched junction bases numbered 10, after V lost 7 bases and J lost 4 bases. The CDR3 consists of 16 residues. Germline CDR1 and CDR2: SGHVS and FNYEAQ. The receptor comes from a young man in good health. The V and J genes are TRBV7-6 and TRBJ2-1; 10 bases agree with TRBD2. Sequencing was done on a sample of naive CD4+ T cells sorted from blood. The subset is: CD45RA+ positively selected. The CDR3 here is CASTLSAGGSYNEQFF. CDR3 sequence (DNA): TGTGCCAGCACCCTTTCAGCGGGAGGGAGTTACAATGAGCAGTTCTTC.